This T cell receptor (beta chain) stems from a study of cytomegalovirus exposure and HLA in healthy donors. Points from the study as a whole: Across donors, presence/absence analyses took sequencing depth to be roughly uniform. CMV serostatus alone was available as immune exposure information. Reportedly, diagnosis of cytomegalovirus status by the classifier showed high specificity and sensitivity.

This clone was seen more than once but under ten times. Its matching antigen is unknown. Germline-derived CDR1 and CDR2 are MNHEY and SMNVEV (reference sequence). The CDR3 spans 12 residues. Trimming removed 3 bases from V and 4 bases from J, with 6 bases in between. The PCR was carried out with 60 Vbeta primers and 13 Jbeta primers. The protocol was immunoSEQ multiplex PCR, while the TCRdb copy is restricted to in-frame clones and leaves out a portion. The data show more than 95,000 clones, about 80% seen once. The chain links TRBV27 to TRBJ2-5, with D uncertain. This TCR derives from a young woman in good health and CMV-seropositive. Source material: PBMCs. The DNA of the CDR3 is TGTGCCAGCAGTTTTTACGGAGAGACCCAGTACTTC. Its translation is CASSFYGETQYF.